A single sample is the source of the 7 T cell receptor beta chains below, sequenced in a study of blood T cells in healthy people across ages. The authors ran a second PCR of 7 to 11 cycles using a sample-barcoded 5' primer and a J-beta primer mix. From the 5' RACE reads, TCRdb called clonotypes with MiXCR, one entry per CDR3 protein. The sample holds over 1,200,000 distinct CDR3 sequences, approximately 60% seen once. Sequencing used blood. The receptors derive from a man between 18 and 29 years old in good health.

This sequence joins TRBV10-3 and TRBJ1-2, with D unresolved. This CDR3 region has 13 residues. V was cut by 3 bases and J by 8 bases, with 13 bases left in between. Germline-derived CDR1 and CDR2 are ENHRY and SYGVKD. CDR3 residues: CAISDAGVGGYTF. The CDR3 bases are TGTGCCATCAGTGATGCAGGCGTCGGGGGCTACACCTTC.

The chain's CDR3 is CASRERNTEAFF. DNA of the CDR3: TGTGCCAGCAGGGAGCGGAACACTGAAGCTTTCTTT. The chain is built from TRBV6-5 and TRBJ1-1; D is uncertain. The CDR3 contains 12 residues. The germline V and J ends were trimmed by 6 bases and 1 base, with 6 bases remaining between them. From germline, CDR1 is MNHEY and CDR2 SVGAGI.

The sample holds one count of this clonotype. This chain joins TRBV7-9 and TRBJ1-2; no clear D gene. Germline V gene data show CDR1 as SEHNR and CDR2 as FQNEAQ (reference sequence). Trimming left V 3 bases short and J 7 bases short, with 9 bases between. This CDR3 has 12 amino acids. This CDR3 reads CASSFLEGGYTF. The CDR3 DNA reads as TGTGCCAGCAGCTTTCTTGAGGGTGGCTACACCTTC.

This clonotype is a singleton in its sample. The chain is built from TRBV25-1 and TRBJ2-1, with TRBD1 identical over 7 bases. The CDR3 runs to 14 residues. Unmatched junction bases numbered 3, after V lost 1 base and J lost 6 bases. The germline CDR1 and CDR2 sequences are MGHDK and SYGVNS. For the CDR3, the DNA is TGTGCCAGCAGTGAATCGGGACAGCGCAATGAGCAGTTCTTC. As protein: CASSESGQRNEQFF.

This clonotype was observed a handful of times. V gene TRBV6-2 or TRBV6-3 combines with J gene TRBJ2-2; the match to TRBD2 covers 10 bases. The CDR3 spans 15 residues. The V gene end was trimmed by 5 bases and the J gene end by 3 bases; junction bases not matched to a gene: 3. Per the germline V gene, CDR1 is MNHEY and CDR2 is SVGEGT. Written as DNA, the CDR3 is TGTGCCAGCAGTCCTAGCGGGGGTGACACCGGGGAGCTGTTTTTT. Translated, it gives CASSPSGGDTGELFF.

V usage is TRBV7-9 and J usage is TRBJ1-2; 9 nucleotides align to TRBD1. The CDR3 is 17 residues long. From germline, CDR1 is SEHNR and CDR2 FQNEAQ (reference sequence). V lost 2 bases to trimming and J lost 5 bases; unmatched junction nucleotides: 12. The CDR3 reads CASSLLAGQGADYGYTF. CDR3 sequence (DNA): TGTGCCAGCAGCTTATTGGCGGGACAGGGAGCTGATTATGGCTACACCTTC.

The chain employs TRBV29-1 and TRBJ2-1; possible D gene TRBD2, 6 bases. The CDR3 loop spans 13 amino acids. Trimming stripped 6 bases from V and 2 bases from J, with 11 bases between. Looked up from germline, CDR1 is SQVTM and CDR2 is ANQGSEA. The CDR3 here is CSVRDFPYNEQFF. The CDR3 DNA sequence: TGCAGCGTGCGGGACTTTCCCTACAATGAGCAGTTCTTC.